The clone carrying this T cell receptor beta chain showed up many times. Its antigen remains unknown. The data stem from a study of T-cell reconstitution after alpha-beta-depleted transplantation in children. The study's findings and limits: Recipient T cells and thymic progenitors that survived gave rise to the high TCRbeta diversity observed at day 60 in some patients. Several hundred expanded graft clones reportedly supplied alpha-beta T cells about two months after transplant. T cells produced anew were the main source of T-cell counts and diversity one year after transplant.

During its preparation, the TCRbeta library received unique molecular identifiers. TCRdb reprocessed the PCR reads with MiXCR, giving one entry per CDR3 protein. The sample holds over 15,000 distinct CDR3 sequences, 4.5% to 6.5% seen once. The CDR3 totals 14 residues. The V and J ends lost 9 bases and 0 bases, in that order; junction bases with no gene match: 6. Germline V gene sequence: CDR1 SNHLY, CDR2 FYNNEI. The gene calls are TRBV2 and TRBJ2-7; 9 nucleotides line up with TRBD1. This specimen consisted of PBMCs, obtained before TCRalphabeta/CD19-depleted stem cell transplant. This clonotype originated in a boy between 10 and 17 years old with acute lymphoblastic leukemia, due to receive a stem cell transplant. The CDR3 here is CARTGQGGSYEQYF. The CDR3 nucleotides are TGTGCCAGAACGGGACAGGGAGGCTCCTACGAGCAGTACTTC.